These T cell receptor beta chains were read from a single sample in a study of blood T cell repertoires in COVID-19. TCRdb's table, derived via immunoSEQ multiplex PCR, lists solely in-frame clones and lacks some. The data show more than 60,000 clones, roughly 84% seen once. The sample was peripheral blood. These receptors came from a man aged 50-60 years with acute or convalescent COVID-19. CDR3s include the opening cysteine and the closing phenylalanine or tryptophan. A D gene is named only where the DNA matches it firmly. Rows may omit the clone size; those that give it use once, few, many or a size class.

V	size	D	J	DNA	CDR3
TRBV9	once	TRBD2	TRBJ2-5	TGTGCCAGCAGCCCCGGGACTAGCGGGGGGGGTTACCAAGAGACCCAGTACTTC	CASSPGTSGGGYQETQYF
TRBV5-1	-	TRBD1	TRBJ2-1	TGCGCCAGCAGCTTGGGACAGGGGGCTAATGAGCAGTTCTTC	CASSLGQGANEQFF
TRBV11-3	-	-	TRBJ1-3	TGTGCCAGCAGCAGCACCAGGGGACGGCGAAACACCATATATTTT	CASSSTRGRRNTIYF
TRBV9	-	TRBD2	TRBJ2-5	TGTGCCAGCAGCCAGGGACTAGGGTTAGGGACCCAGTACTTC	CASSQGLGLGTQYF
TRBV6-5	-	-	TRBJ1-5	TGTGCCAGCAGTTACTCTTCAGGGTTACACCAGCCCCAGCATTTT	CASSYSSGLHQPQHF
TRBV19	-	TRBD2	TRBJ2-3	TGTGCCAAAAGACTAGCGGGAGCTAAAGATACGCAGTATTTT	CAKRLAGAKDTQYF
TRBV28	-	-	TRBJ1-4	TGTGCCAGCAGTTTAACCCATCGTAGGGGGAACAGACCAGAAAAACTGTTTTTT	CASSLTHRRGNRPEKLFF
TRBV2	-	TRBD2	TRBJ2-1	TGTGCCAGCAGTACCTCGGGGGGGGCGGTCGGGCAGTTCTTC	CASSTSGGAVGQFF
TRBV9	-	-	TRBJ2-1	TGTGCCAGCAGCACACCTAGCGAGGGTGAGCAGTTCTTC	CASSTPSEGEQFF
TRBV6-2/TRBV6-3	few	TRBD1	TRBJ2-3	TGTGCCAGCAGTCCAATCGGGACAGGACTTTATACGCAGTATTTT	CASSPIGTGLYTQYF
TRBV4-1	-	-	TRBJ1-3	TGCGCCAGCAGGGGGAGCTCTGGAAACACCATATATTTT	CASRGSSGNTIYF
TRBV5-1	-	TRBD1	TRBJ2-1	TGCGCCAGCAGCGTAGGGACAGCAAACAATGAGCAGTTCTTC	CASSVGTANNEQFF
TRBV6-2/TRBV6-3	-	TRBD1	TRBJ2-5	TGTGCCAGCAGTACCCCCAGACAGGGGAGGGAGACCCAGTACTTC	CASSTPRQGRETQYF
TRBV5-1	-	-	TRBJ2-3	TGCGCCAGCAGCTTGTCACAGGACACAGATACGCAGTATTTT	CASSLSQDTDTQYF
TRBV11-2	-	-	TRBJ1-3	TGTGCCAGCAGCTTAGAGGGGGACTACTCTGGAAACACCATATATTTT	CASSLEGDYSGNTIYF
TRBV5-8	-	-	TRBJ1-6	TGTGCCAGCAGCTTGGGCAGGGCGGACTCACCCCTCCACTTT	CASSLGRADSPLHF
TRBV11-2	-	TRBD2	TRBJ2-5	TGTGCCAGCAGCTTGGCGGGGGGGCGGAGGGGCTCAAAAGAGACCCAGTACTTC	CASSLAGGRRGSKETQYF